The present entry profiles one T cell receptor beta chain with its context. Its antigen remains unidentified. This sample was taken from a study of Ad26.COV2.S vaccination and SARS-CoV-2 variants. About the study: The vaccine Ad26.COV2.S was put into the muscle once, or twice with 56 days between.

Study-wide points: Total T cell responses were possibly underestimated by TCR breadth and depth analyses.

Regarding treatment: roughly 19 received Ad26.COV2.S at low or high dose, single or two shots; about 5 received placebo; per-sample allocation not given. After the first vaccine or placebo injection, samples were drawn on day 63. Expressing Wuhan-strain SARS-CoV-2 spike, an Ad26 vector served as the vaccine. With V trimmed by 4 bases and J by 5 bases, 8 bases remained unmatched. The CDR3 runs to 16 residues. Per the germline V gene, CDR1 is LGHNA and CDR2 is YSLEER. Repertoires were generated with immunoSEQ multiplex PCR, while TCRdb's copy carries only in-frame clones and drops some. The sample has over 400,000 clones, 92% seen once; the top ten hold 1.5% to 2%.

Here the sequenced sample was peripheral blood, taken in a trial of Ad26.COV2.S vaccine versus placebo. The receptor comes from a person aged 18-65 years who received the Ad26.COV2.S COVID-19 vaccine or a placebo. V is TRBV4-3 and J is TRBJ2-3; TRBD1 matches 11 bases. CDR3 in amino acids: CASSPRTGGLGDTQYF. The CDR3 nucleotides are TGCGCCAGCAGCCCCCGGACAGGGGGCTTAGGAGATACGCAGTATTTT.